Included here is one T cell receptor (beta chain) sequence, with context. The CDR3 has 13 residues. Germline V CDR1 and CDR2: MGHRA, YSYEKL. Trimming left V 2 bases short and J 2 bases short, with 7 bases between. Here immunoSEQ multiplex PCR was the method, and the copy in TCRdb shows in-frame clones only, minus some. The sample includes nearly 250,000 clones, roughly 85% of them seen just once. The sample belongs to a study of blood T cell repertoires in COVID-19. Across the study: Sample material is recorded as cDNA or gDNA derived from T cells, B-cell-depleted T cells, or PBMCs.

The sample was PBMCs or T cells enriched from blood (not recorded which). This sequence originates from a woman in her forties or fifties with acute COVID-19. The chain uses TRBV4-1 and TRBJ2-7; weak D call: TRBD1 (5 bases). DNA for the CDR3: TGCGCCAGCAGCCAACAGGGTACCTACGAGCAGTACTTC. Translation: CASSQQGTYEQYF.